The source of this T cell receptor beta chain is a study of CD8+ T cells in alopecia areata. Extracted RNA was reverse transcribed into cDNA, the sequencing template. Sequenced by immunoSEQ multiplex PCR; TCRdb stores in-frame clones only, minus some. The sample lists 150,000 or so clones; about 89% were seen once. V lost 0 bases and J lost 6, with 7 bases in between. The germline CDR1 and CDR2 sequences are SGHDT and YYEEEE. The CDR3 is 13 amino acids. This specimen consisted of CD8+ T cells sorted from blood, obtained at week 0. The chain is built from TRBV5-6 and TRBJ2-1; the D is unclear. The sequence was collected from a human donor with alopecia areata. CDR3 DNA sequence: TGTGCCAGCAGCTTGGGAAAGCGCAATGAGCAGTTCTTC. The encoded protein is CASSLGKRNEQFF.